The 21 T cell receptor beta chains reported below all come from one sample, sequenced in a study of CD8+CD57+ T cells in acquired aplastic anemia. Investigators profiled TCR beta VDJ and CDR3 from genomic DNA template. TCRdb passed the reads through MiXCR, listing each CDR3 protein once. The sample has around 430,000 distinct CDR3 sequences, roughly a third seen once; the top ten hold roughly 0.8%. Patients who underwent sequencing had shown CD8+CD57+ cell expansion by flow cytometry. What was sequenced was sorted CD4+, CD8+, or CD8+CD57+ T cells (not recorded which) from PBMCs. Receptors originate from a human donor with aplastic anemia.

This clonotype was observed a few times. V usage is TRBV19 and J usage is TRBJ2-1, with TRBD1 matching 7 bases. Germline CDR1 is LNHDA and CDR2 is SQIVND (reference sequence). The CDR3 is 14 residues long. Trimming took 9 bases from V and 0 from J; bases not matched to a gene: 5. The CDR3 sequence: CASRHRGSYNEQFF. The CDR3 DNA sequence: TGTGCCAGCCGCCACAGGGGCTCCTACAATGAGCAGTTCTTC.

This clonotype was detected many times. The chain links TRBV5-1 to TRBJ1-6; D not certain. This CDR3 contains 15 residues. Germline V gene lookup returns CDR1 SGHRS and CDR2 YFSETQ. V lost 4 bases and J 8 bases, leaving 16 bases between the germline ends. As DNA, the CDR3 is TGCGCCAGCAGCCAGTTAGGGCATCGGGATTCACCCCTCCACTTT. Translation: CASSQLGHRDSPLHF.

In its sample, this clonotype was seen a few times. This chain joins TRBV5-1 and TRBJ2-2; possible D gene TRBD1, 6 bases. Germline assignment: CDR1 SGHRS and CDR2 YFSETQ. The CDR3 length is 15 residues. The V and J ends lost 4 bases and 5 bases respectively, with 15 bases between them. The CDR3 reads CASSPIQGRTGELFF. CDR3 DNA sequence: TGCGCCAGCAGCCCTATACAGGGCAGGACCGGGGAGCTGTTTTTT.

This clonotype appeared many times. The chain uses TRBV10-1 and TRBJ1-1; D unclear. The CDR3 extends over 13 amino acids. CDR1 is WNHNN, CDR2 SYGVQD, per germline (reference sequence). Trimming shortened V by 4 bases and J by 5 bases, and 11 bases separated the two germline ends. CDR3 DNA sequence: TGCGCCAGCAGTGCCTCGATAGGTACTGAAGCTTTCTTT. Translation gives CASSASIGTEAFF.

About this clonotype: A much larger clone sits a single nucleotide away, making a read error possible. The V call is TRBV7-9, the J call TRBJ2-7, with 7 bases aligning to TRBD1. Per the germline V gene, CDR1 is SEHNR and CDR2 is FQNEAQ (reference sequence). The CDR3 contains 15 residues. The CDR3: CASSSSTGTVSEQCF. As DNA, the CDR3 is TGTGCCAGCAGCTCAAGTACAGGGACAGTAAGCGAGCAGTGCTTC.

V and J are TRBV20-1 and TRBJ1-2, with 8 bases lining up with TRBD1. The CDR3 runs to 13 residues. CDR1 and CDR2 (germline): DFQATT, SNEGSKA (reference sequence). With 6 bases clipped from V and 8 bases from J, the junction kept 11 bases outside the gene matches. CDR3 protein: CSARKIQGEGYTF. The CDR3 DNA follows: TGCAGTGCCCGGAAAATACAGGGGGAAGGCTACACCTTC.

This clonotype has a single count. The chain couples TRBV27 to TRBJ2-3, with D possibly TRBD2 on 6 matching bases. V gave up 6 bases and J gave up 0 bases, with 13 bases separating them. CDR1 and CDR2 (germline): MNHEY, SMNVEV (reference sequence). There are 15 residues in the CDR3. This CDR3 reads CASSMGTLSTDTQYF. The DNA of the CDR3 is TGTGCCAGCAGCATGGGGACTCTTAGCACAGATACGCAGTATTTT.

The genes are TRBV29-1 and TRBJ1-1, with D tentatively TRBD1 (5 bases). The CDR3 covers 11 residues. V lost 7 bases, J lost 1 base, and 7 bases lay in between. Germline CDR1 is SQVTM and CDR2 is ANQGSEA. This CDR3 is CSGTTNTEAFF. CDR3 nucleotide sequence: TGCAGCGGGACAACGAACACTGAAGCTTTCTTT.

The V gene is TRBV5-1, the J gene TRBJ2-3, with a possible D match to TRBD1 (6 bases). Germline V CDR1 and CDR2: SGHRS, YFSETQ. Trimming stripped 2 bases from V and 3 bases from J, with 13 bases between. This CDR3 has 15 residues. In nucleotides, the CDR3 is TGCGCCAGCAGCTTAACAGGGCAGGGGACAGATACGCAGTATTTT. Amino acids: CASSLTGQGTDTQYF.

The chain uses TRBV5-4 and TRBJ2-7; D is possibly TRBD2 (6 bases). V was trimmed by 3 bases and J by 3 bases, leaving 16 bases between them. Germline values: CDR1 SGHNT, CDR2 YYREEE (reference sequence). CDR3 length equals 15 residues. CDR3 loop: CASSSYRRDLYEQYF. The CDR3 coding sequence is TGTGCCAGCAGCTCGTACAGGAGGGATCTCTACGAGCAGTACTTC.

This clonotype was counted at least ten times. The chain employs TRBV7-2 and TRBJ2-5, with no clear D. V was cut by 4 bases and J by 1 base, with 10 bases left in between. CDR3 length equals 14 residues. Germline values: CDR1 SGHTA, CDR2 FQGNSA. This CDR3 is CASSSEPGQETQYF. The CDR3 DNA reads as TGTGCCAGCAGCTCAGAACCGGGCCAAGAGACCCAGTACTTC.

This clonotype was detected once. This sequence joins TRBV10-3 and TRBJ2-3; D is possibly TRBD1 (5 bases). CDR3 length: 14 residues. Germline V gene lookup returns CDR1 ENHRY and CDR2 SYGVKD. V was pared by 3 bases and J by 4 bases, with 11 bases between. The CDR3 nucleotides read TGTGCCATCAGTGACAGGGCCAGCGCAGATACGCAGTATTTT. This gives the protein CAISDRASADTQYF.

This clonotype has a count of ten or more. The chain uses TRBV12-3 or TRBV12-4 and TRBJ1-5, with a tentative D call TRBD1 (6 bases). The CDR3 has 14 residues. V was pared by 6 bases and J by 2 bases, with 11 bases between. This chain's CDR3 is CASSLGQRNQPQHF. The CDR3 DNA reads as TGTGCCAGCAGCCTCGGACAGCGCAATCAGCCCCAGCATTTT.

This clonotype has a handful of counts. The V gene is TRBV19, the J gene TRBJ2-3, with 10 bases that match TRBD1. CDR1 LNHDA and CDR2 SQIVND come from the germline V gene (reference sequence). The V segment lost 8 bases and the J segment 5 bases; nucleotides outside the gene matches: 7. The CDR3 consists of 14 residues. The CDR3 DNA is TGTGCCAGTCAAGACAGGGGGCGCATAGATACGCAGTATTTT. Amino acids: CASQDRGRIDTQYF.

The rearrangement links TRBV2 to TRBJ1-5; 10 positions match TRBD1. The CDR3 is made up of 15 amino acids. CDR1 SNHLY and CDR2 FYNNEI come from the germline V gene. The V gene end was trimmed by 5 bases and the J gene end by 4 bases; junction bases not matched to a gene: 5. The CDR3 protein is CASSRDRGPNQPQHF. CDR3 in DNA: TGTGCCAGCAGTAGGGACAGGGGCCCAAATCAGCCCCAGCATTTT.

This sequence joins TRBV2 and TRBJ2-6, with D unresolved. Germline assignment: CDR1 SNHLY and CDR2 FYNNEI. This CDR3 region has 17 residues. The V gene lost 4 bases and the J gene lost 0 bases, with 13 bases spanning the gap. In DNA form, the CDR3 reads TGTGCCAGCAGTGCAGGTTCACCACTCTCTGGGGCCAACGTCCTGACTTTC. As protein: CASSAGSPLSGANVLTF. Drawing the rest from reference TRBV2 and TRBJ2-6, the complete variable domain is EPEVTQTPSHQVTQMGQEVILRCVPISNHLYFYWYRQILGQKVEFLVSFYNNEISEKSEIFDDQFSVERPDGSNFTLKIRSTKLEDSAMYFCASSAGSPLSGANVLTFGAGSRLTVL.

This rearrangement joins TRBV25-1 to TRBJ2-7; no firm D call. This CDR3 region has 12 residues. CDR1 is MGHDK and CDR2 is SYGVNS in the germline V gene. The V end was cut by 5 bases, the J end by 2 bases, with 7 bases between. The CDR3 nucleotides are TGTGCCAGCAGTTTTGGACCCTACGAGCAGTACTTC. As protein: CASSFGPYEQYF.

This clonotype appeared many times. The chain recombines TRBV20-1 with TRBJ2-7; the match to TRBD2 covers 8 bases. V shed 6 bases and J 3 bases; nucleotides not matched to a gene: 13. This CDR3 is built from 15 residues. Germline lookup yields CDR1 DFQATT and CDR2 SNEGSKA (reference sequence). DNA of the CDR3: TGCAGTGCCACACTTAGCGGGGCTTCGCTCTACGAGCAGTACTTC. It encodes CSATLSGASLYEQYF.

The chain employs TRBV5-4 and TRBJ2-7, with 11 bases identical to TRBD2. V lost 2 bases, J lost 0 bases, and 7 bases stayed unmatched. The CDR3 loop spans 17 amino acids. CDR1 SGHNT and CDR2 YYREEE come from the germline V gene (reference sequence). This CDR3 is CASSLRSSGGSSYEQYF. CDR3 nucleotide sequence: TGTGCCAGCAGCTTAAGGTCTAGCGGGGGGAGCTCCTACGAGCAGTACTTC.

V usage is TRBV6-1 and J usage is TRBJ2-7; no clear D. The germline gives CDR1 MNHNS, CDR2 SASEGT. Between the trimmed V and J ends, which lost 2 bases and 7 bases, there was a span of 18 bases. CDR3 size: 15 residues. For the CDR3, the DNA is TGTGCCAGCAGTGAATATCGGAACCCTCCGGAGGAGCAGTACTTC. Translated: CASSEYRNPPEEQYF.

This clonotype was seen at least ten times. The chain employs TRBV20-1 and TRBJ2-3; 11 bases map to TRBD2. This CDR3 is built from 15 residues. The J segment lost 0 bases and the V segment lost 1 base, leaving 0 bases of the junction unmatched. CDR1 and CDR2 from the germline V gene are DFQATT and SNEGSKA (reference sequence). CDR3 in DNA: TGCAGTGCTAGAGGACTAGCGGGGAGCACAGATACGCAGTATTTT. Its translation is CSARGLAGSTDTQYF.